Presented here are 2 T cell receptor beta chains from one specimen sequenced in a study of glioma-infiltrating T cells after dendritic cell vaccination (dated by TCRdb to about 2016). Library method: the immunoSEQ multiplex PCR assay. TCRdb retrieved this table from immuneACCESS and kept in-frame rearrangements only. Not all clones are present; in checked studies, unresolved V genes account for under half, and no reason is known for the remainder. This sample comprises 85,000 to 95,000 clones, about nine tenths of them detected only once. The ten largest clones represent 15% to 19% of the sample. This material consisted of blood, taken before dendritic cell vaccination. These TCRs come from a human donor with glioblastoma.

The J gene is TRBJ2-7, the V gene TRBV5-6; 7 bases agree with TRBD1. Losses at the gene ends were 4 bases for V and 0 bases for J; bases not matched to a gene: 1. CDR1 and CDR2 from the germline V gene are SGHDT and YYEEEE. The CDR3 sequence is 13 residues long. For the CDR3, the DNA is TGTGCCAGCAGCGCAGGGGGCTCCTACGAGCAGTACTTC. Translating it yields CASSAGGSYEQYF.

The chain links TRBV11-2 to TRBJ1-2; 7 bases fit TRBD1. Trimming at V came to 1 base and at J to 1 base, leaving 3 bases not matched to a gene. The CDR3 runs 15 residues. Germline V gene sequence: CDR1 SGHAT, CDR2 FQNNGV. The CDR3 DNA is TGTGCCAGCAGCTTAGGACAGGGAAGTAACTATGGCTACACCTTC. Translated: CASSLGQGSNYGYTF.